Listed below are T cell receptor beta chains from one sample, sequenced in a study of identical twins. TCRdb used MiXCR to reprocess the 5' RACE reads, holding one entry per CDR3 protein. The repertoire has approximately 500,000 distinct CDR3 sequences, 13% to 15% of them found once; the top ten carry about 0.4%. The data were also submitted as part of a second study, on yellow fever vaccine responses in identical twins.

Sequencing was carried out using CD4+ T cells sorted from blood. These receptors were taken from a woman younger than 30 in good health. CDR3s include the opening cysteine and the closing phenylalanine or tryptophan. Each record gives: V gene, D gene, clone size, J gene, CDR3 protein, CDR3 DNA. The D gene is left open where the match is weak. Clone sizes are given selectively: once, few, many, or a class where the clone is expanded.

v_gene: TRBV6-1; d_gene: .; abundance: few; j_gene: TRBJ1-1; CDR3aa: CASSAWGQNTEAFF; CDR3nt: TGTGCCAGCAGTGCCTGGGGACAGAACACTGAAGCTTTCTTT
v_gene: TRBV20-1; d_gene: .; abundance: many; j_gene: TRBJ2-1; CDR3aa: CSAPVGSFYNEQFF; CDR3nt: TGCAGTGCCCCAGTCGGGAGCTTCTACAATGAGCAGTTCTTC
v_gene: TRBV7-6; d_gene: .; abundance: few; j_gene: TRBJ2-1; CDR3aa: CASSPTGIAGPTYNEQFF; CDR3nt: TGTGCCAGCAGCCCCACCGGCATAGCAGGGCCCACCTACAATGAGCAGTTCTTC
v_gene: TRBV6-5; d_gene: TRBD2; abundance: .; j_gene: TRBJ2-5; CDR3aa: CASSYSGLFETQYF; CDR3nt: TGTGCCAGCAGTTACTCGGGACTATTCGAGACCCAGTACTTC
v_gene: TRBV5-1; d_gene: .; abundance: .; j_gene: TRBJ2-3; CDR3aa: CASSLATSTVLTTDTQYF; CDR3nt: TGCGCCAGCAGCTTGGCCACCTCGACAGTGCTAACCACAGATACGCAGTATTTT
v_gene: TRBV5-1; d_gene: TRBD2; abundance: few; j_gene: TRBJ2-3; CDR3aa: CASTPSGRSTDTQYF; CDR3nt: TGCGCCAGCACACCTAGCGGGAGGAGCACAGATACGCAGTATTTT
v_gene: TRBV2; d_gene: TRBD2; abundance: few; j_gene: TRBJ2-7; CDR3aa: CASKTRGGASYEQYF; CDR3nt: TGTGCCAGCAAGACCCGGGGGGGCGCGTCCTACGAGCAGTACTTC
v_gene: TRBV5-1; d_gene: .; abundance: few; j_gene: TRBJ2-2; CDR3aa: CASSKDAPNTGELFF; CDR3nt: TGCGCCAGCAGCAAGGACGCCCCGAACACCGGGGAGCTGTTTTTT
v_gene: TRBV28; d_gene: .; abundance: .; j_gene: TRBJ1-2; CDR3aa: CASSYGYTF; CDR3nt: TGTGCCAGCAGCTATGGCTACACCTTC
v_gene: TRBV7-8; d_gene: TRBD2; abundance: .; j_gene: TRBJ2-5; CDR3aa: CASSKREWDQETQYF; CDR3nt: TGTGCCAGCAGCAAGCGGGAGTGGGACCAAGAGACCCAGTACTTC
v_gene: TRBV28; d_gene: TRBD2; abundance: few; j_gene: TRBJ2-7; CDR3aa: CASSRTGLAGGSSYEQYF; CDR3nt: TGTGCCAGCAGCCGCACTGGACTAGCGGGAGGGAGCTCCTACGAGCAGTACTTC
v_gene: TRBV12-3/TRBV12-4; d_gene: .; abundance: .; j_gene: TRBJ2-3; CDR3aa: CASRPIGSTDTQYF; CDR3nt: TGTGCCAGCAGGCCCATCGGGAGCACAGATACGCAGTATTTT
v_gene: TRBV9; d_gene: .; abundance: few; j_gene: TRBJ2-1; CDR3aa: CASSVSGVGYNEQFF; CDR3nt: TGTGCCAGCAGCGTGTCGGGAGTGGGATACAATGAGCAGTTCTTC
v_gene: TRBV2; d_gene: .; abundance: .; j_gene: TRBJ2-4; CDR3aa: CASSDTLQGTQYF; CDR3nt: TGTGCCAGCAGTGATACCCTCCAAGGAACGCAGTACTTC
v_gene: TRBV20-1; d_gene: TRBD2; abundance: .; j_gene: TRBJ2-1; CDR3aa: CSATPPPGLAGNNEQFF; CDR3nt: TGCAGTGCCACACCTCCCCCGGGACTAGCGGGGAACAATGAGCAGTTCTTC
v_gene: TRBV7-9; d_gene: TRBD1; abundance: .; j_gene: TRBJ2-7; CDR3aa: CASSLGKDRGYEQYF; CDR3nt: TGTGCCAGCAGCTTAGGGAAGGACAGGGGCTACGAGCAGTACTTC
v_gene: TRBV20-1; d_gene: .; abundance: .; j_gene: TRBJ2-5; CDR3aa: CSAKFGETQYF; CDR3nt: TGCAGTGCTAAGTTTGGGGAGACCCAGTACTTC
v_gene: TRBV2; d_gene: .; abundance: few; j_gene: TRBJ2-5; CDR3aa: CASSEARQGSETQYF; CDR3nt: TGTGCCAGCAGTGAAGCGCGCCAGGGGTCGGAGACCCAGTACTTC
v_gene: TRBV6-5; d_gene: TRBD2; abundance: .; j_gene: TRBJ2-7; CDR3aa: CASSSASSGSLWEQYF; CDR3nt: TGTGCCAGCAGTTCCGCCTCTAGCGGTTCCCTATGGGAGCAGTACTTC
v_gene: TRBV29-1; d_gene: TRBD2; abundance: many; j_gene: TRBJ2-3; CDR3aa: CSVDLAGGPADTQYF; CDR3nt: TGCAGCGTTGACTTAGCGGGGGGGCCGGCGGATACGCAGTATTTT
v_gene: TRBV24-1; d_gene: .; abundance: many; j_gene: TRBJ2-1; CDR3aa: CATSDPASSYNEQFF; CDR3nt: TGTGCCACCAGTGATCCCGCCAGCTCCTACAATGAGCAGTTCTTC
v_gene: TRBV10-3; d_gene: .; abundance: .; j_gene: TRBJ2-7; CDR3aa: CAISIGTVSYEQYF; CDR3nt: TGTGCCATCAGCATCGGAACGGTCTCCTACGAGCAGTACTTC
v_gene: TRBV29-1; d_gene: .; abundance: few; j_gene: TRBJ1-2; CDR3aa: CSVEARGYGYTF; CDR3nt: TGCAGCGTTGAAGCCAGGGGATATGGCTACACCTTC
v_gene: TRBV4-1; d_gene: .; abundance: .; j_gene: TRBJ2-5; CDR3aa: CASSDPGKFPETQYF; CDR3nt: TGCGCCAGCAGCGACCCTGGGAAGTTCCCAGAGACCCAGTACTTC
v_gene: TRBV29-1; d_gene: .; abundance: .; j_gene: TRBJ1-1; CDR3aa: CSVLRGGMNTEAFF; CDR3nt: TGCAGCGTCCTCAGGGGCGGCATGAACACTGAAGCTTTCTTT
v_gene: TRBV2; d_gene: TRBD2; abundance: .; j_gene: TRBJ2-1; CDR3aa: CASSRTSGRALGEQFF; CDR3nt: TGTGCCAGCAGTCGGACTAGCGGGAGGGCCCTGGGTGAGCAGTTCTTC
v_gene: TRBV20-1; d_gene: .; abundance: few; j_gene: TRBJ2-1; CDR3aa: CSAPPEVHNEQFF; CDR3nt: TGCAGTGCCCCACCGGAGGTCCACAATGAGCAGTTCTTC
v_gene: TRBV29-1; d_gene: TRBD2; abundance: .; j_gene: TRBJ2-7; CDR3aa: CSVAPTSVGEQYF; CDR3nt: TGCAGCGTCGCCCCGACTAGCGTGGGGGAGCAGTACTTC
v_gene: TRBV6-1; d_gene: TRBD1; abundance: .; j_gene: TRBJ1-2; CDR3aa: CASSVGQENYGYTF; CDR3nt: TGTGCCAGCAGTGTTGGACAGGAGAACTATGGCTACACCTTC
v_gene: TRBV20-1; d_gene: .; abundance: few; j_gene: TRBJ2-3; CDR3aa: CSAASRDTQYF; CDR3nt: TGCAGTGCTGCCAGTCGGGATACGCAGTATTTT
v_gene: TRBV12-3/TRBV12-4; d_gene: .; abundance: few; j_gene: TRBJ1-4; CDR3aa: CASSSGRPPNEKLFF; CDR3nt: TGTGCCAGCAGTAGCGGCAGGCCTCCTAATGAAAAACTGTTTTTT
v_gene: TRBV11-3; d_gene: .; abundance: .; j_gene: TRBJ1-2; CDR3aa: CASSGGPGNYGYTF; CDR3nt: TGTGCCAGCAGCGGGGGACCGGGTAACTATGGCTACACCTTC
v_gene: TRBV7-6; d_gene: TRBD2; abundance: few; j_gene: TRBJ2-7; CDR3aa: CASSTGGPREQYF; CDR3nt: TGTGCCAGCAGTACGGGAGGGCCTCGAGAGCAGTACTTC
v_gene: TRBV2; d_gene: TRBD1; abundance: many; j_gene: TRBJ1-2; CDR3aa: CASSAPGTGTYGYTF; CDR3nt: TGTGCCAGCAGCGCCCCCGGGACAGGGACGTATGGCTACACCTTC
v_gene: TRBV7-3; d_gene: .; abundance: .; j_gene: TRBJ2-6; CDR3aa: CASSSGLPPNVLTF; CDR3nt: TGTGCCAGCAGCTCGGGACTCCCTCCCAACGTCCTGACTTTC
v_gene: TRBV29-1; d_gene: TRBD2; abundance: .; j_gene: TRBJ2-2; CDR3aa: CSVPGGTSGITGELFF; CDR3nt: TGCAGCGTCCCCGGGGGGACTAGCGGGATCACCGGGGAGCTGTTTTTT
v_gene: TRBV6-1; d_gene: .; abundance: few; j_gene: TRBJ1-1; CDR3aa: CASSVSGYMNTEAFF; CDR3nt: TGTGCCAGCAGTGTATCAGGATACATGAACACTGAAGCTTTCTTT
v_gene: TRBV6-5; d_gene: .; abundance: many; j_gene: TRBJ1-6; CDR3aa: CASSYGQADLGALHF; CDR3nt: TGTGCCAGCAGTTATGGGCAGGCGGACCTTGGGGCCCTCCACTTT
v_gene: TRBV20-1; d_gene: TRBD2; abundance: few; j_gene: TRBJ2-2; CDR3aa: CSASPTSGANTGELFF; CDR3nt: TGCAGTGCTAGCCCGACTAGCGGAGCTAACACCGGGGAGCTGTTTTTT
v_gene: TRBV20-1; d_gene: TRBD1; abundance: .; j_gene: TRBJ2-1; CDR3aa: CSAATRDSEQFF; CDR3nt: TGCAGTGCTGCGACCAGGGACAGTGAGCAGTTCTTC
v_gene: TRBV20-1; d_gene: .; abundance: .; j_gene: TRBJ2-1; CDR3aa: CSASAPLSEQFF; CDR3nt: TGCAGTGCTAGCGCCCCTCTCAGTGAGCAGTTCTTC
v_gene: TRBV7-7; d_gene: .; abundance: .; j_gene: TRBJ2-3; CDR3aa: CASSNLGTPGDTQYF; CDR3nt: TGTGCCAGCAGCAATCTAGGGACGCCGGGGGATACGCAGTATTTT